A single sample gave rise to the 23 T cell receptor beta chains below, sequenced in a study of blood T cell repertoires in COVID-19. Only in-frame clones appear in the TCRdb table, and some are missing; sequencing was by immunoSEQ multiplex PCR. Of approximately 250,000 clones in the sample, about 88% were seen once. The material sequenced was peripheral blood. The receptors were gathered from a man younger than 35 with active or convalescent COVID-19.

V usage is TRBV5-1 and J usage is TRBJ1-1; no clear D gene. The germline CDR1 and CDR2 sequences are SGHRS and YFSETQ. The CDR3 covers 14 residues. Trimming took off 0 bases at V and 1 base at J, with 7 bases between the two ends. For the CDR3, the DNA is TGCGCCAGCAGCTTGGGTCCAGGGAACACTGAAGCTTTCTTT. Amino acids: CASSLGPGNTEAFF.

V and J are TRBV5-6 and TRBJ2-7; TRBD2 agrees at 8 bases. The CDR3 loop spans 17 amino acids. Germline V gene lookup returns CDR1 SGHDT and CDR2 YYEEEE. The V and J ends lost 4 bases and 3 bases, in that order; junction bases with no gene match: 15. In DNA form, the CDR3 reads TGTGCCAGCAGCCACACCCCGGGAGGACTAGCCTTCTACGAGCAGTACTTC. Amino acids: CASSHTPGGLAFYEQYF.

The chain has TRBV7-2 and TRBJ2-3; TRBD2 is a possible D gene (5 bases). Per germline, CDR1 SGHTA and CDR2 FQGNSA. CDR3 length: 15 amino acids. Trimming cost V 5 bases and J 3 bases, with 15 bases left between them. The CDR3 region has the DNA TGTGCCAGCAGCAGATACGGGATAGGGACAGATACGCAGTATTTT. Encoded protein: CASSRYGIGTDTQYF. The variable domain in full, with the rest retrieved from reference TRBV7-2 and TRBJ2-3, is GAGVSQSPSNKVTEKGKDVELRCDPISGHTALYWYRQSLGQGLEFLIYFQGNSAPDKSGLPSDRFSAERTGGSVSTLTIQRTQQEDSAVYLCASSRYGIGTDTQYFGPGTRLTVL.

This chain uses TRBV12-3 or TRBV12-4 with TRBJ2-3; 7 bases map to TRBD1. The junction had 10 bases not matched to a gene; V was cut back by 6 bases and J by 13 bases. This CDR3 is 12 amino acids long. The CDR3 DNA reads TGTGCCAGCAGCCAAGGACAGGCGTCCAAGTATTTT. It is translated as CASSQGQASKYF.

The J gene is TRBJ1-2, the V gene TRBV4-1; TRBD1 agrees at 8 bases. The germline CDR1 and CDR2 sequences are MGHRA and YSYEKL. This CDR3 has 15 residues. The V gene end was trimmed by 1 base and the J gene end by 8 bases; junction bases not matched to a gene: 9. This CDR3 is CASSQAAGGGGGYTF. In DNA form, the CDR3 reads TGCGCCAGCAGCCAAGCGGCAGGGGGCGGAGGAGGCTACACCTTC.

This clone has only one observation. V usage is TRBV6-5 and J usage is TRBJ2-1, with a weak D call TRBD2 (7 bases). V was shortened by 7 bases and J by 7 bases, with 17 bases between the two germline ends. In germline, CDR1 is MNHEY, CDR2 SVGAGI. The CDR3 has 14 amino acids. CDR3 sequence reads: CASIFTRGANEQFF. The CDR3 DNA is TGTGCCAGCATTTTCACCCGGGGGGCGAATGAGCAGTTCTTC.

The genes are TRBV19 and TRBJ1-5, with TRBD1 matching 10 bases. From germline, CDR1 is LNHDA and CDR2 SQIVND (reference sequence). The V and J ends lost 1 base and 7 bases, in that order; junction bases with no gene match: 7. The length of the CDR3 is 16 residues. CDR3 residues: CASSIGWDRGGQPQHF. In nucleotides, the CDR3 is TGTGCCAGTAGTATAGGTTGGGACAGGGGTGGACAGCCCCAGCATTTT. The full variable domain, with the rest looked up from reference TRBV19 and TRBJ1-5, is DGGITQSPKYLFRKEGQNVTLSCEQNLNHDAMYWYRQDPGQGLRLIYYSQIVNDFQKGDIAEGYSVSREKKESFPLTVTSAQKNPTAFYLCASSIGWDRGGQPQHFGDGTRLSIL.

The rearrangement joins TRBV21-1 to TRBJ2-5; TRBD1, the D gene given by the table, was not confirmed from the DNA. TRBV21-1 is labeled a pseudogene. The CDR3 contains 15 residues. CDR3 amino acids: CASSRSQGAGETQYF. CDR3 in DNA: TGTGCCAGCAGCAGATCCCAGGGGGCGGGAGAGACCCAGTACTTC.

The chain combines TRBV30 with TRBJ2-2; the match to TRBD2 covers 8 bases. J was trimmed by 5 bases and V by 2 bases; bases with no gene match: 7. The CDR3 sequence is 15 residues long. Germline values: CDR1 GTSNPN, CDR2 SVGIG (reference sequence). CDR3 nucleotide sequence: TGTGCCTGGAGTTCCCTCGCGGGAGGTACCGGGGAGCTGTTTTTT. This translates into CAWSSLAGGTGELFF.

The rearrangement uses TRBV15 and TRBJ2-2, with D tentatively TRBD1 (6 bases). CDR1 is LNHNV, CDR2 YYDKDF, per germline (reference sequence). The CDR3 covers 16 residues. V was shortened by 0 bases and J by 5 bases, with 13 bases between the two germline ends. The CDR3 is CATSREQGLRTGELFF. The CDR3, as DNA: TGTGCCACCAGCAGAGAACAGGGTTTGCGGACCGGGGAGCTGTTTTTT.

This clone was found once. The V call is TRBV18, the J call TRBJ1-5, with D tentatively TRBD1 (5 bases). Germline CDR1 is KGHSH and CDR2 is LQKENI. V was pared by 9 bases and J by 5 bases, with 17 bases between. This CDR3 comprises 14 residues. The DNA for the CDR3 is TGTGCCAGTGGGGCAAGGGCTGGAGATCAGCCCCAGCATTTT. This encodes CASGARAGDQPQHF. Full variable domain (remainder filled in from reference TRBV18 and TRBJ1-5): NAGVMQNPRHLVRRRGQEARLRCSPMKGHSHVYWYRQLPEEGLKFMVYLQKENIIDESGMPKERFSAEFPKEGPSILRIQQVVRGDSAAYFCASGARAGDQPQHFGDGTRLSIL.

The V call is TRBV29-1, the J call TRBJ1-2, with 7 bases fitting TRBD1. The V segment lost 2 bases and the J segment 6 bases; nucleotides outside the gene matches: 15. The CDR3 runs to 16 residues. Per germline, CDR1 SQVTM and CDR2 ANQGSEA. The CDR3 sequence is CSVELIDVQGDHGYTF. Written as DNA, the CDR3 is TGCAGCGTTGAATTGATTGATGTTCAGGGGGACCATGGCTACACCTTC.

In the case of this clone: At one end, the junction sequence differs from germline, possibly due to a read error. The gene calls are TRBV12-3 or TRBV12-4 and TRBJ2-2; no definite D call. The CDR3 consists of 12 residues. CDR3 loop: CAGSRDTGELFF. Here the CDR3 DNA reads TGTGCCGGCAGTCGGGACACCGGGGAGCTGTTTTTT.

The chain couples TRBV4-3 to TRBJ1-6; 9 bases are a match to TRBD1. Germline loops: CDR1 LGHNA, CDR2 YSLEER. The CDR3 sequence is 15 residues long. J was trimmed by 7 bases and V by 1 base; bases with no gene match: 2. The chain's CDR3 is CASSQGTGGNSPLHF. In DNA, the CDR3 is TGCGCCAGCAGCCAAGGTACAGGGGGCAATTCACCCCTCCACTTT.

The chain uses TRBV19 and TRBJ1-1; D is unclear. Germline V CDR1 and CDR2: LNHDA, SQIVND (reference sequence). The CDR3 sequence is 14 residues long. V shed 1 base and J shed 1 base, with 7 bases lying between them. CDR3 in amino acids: CASSIVGRNTEAFF. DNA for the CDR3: TGTGCCAGTAGTATAGTGGGGAGGAACACTGAAGCTTTCTTT.

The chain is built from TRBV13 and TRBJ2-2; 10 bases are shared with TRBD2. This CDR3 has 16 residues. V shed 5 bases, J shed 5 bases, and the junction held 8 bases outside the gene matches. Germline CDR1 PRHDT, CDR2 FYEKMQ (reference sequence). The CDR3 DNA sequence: TGTGCCAGCAGCCGGACTAGCGGAGGGGGGACCGGGGAGCTGTTTTTT. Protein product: CASSRTSGGGTGELFF. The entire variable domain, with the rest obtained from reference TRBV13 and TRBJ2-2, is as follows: AAGVIQSPRHLIKEKRETATLKCYPIPRHDTVYWYQQGPGQDPQFLISFYEKMQSDKGSIPDRFSAQQFSDYHSELNMSSLELGDSALYFCASSRTSGGGTGELFFGEGSRLTVL.

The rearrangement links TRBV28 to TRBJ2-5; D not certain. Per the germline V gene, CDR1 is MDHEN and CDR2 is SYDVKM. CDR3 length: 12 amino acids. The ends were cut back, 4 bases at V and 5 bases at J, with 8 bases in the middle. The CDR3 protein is CASSSWQETQYF. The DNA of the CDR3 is TGTGCCAGCAGTTCCTGGCAGGAGACCCAGTACTTC.

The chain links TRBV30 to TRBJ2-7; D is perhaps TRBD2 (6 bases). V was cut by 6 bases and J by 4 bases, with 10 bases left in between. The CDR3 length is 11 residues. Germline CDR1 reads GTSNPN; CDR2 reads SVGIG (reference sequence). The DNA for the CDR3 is TGTGCCTGCACCGGAGGGTACGAGCAGTACTTC. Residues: CACTGGYEQYF.

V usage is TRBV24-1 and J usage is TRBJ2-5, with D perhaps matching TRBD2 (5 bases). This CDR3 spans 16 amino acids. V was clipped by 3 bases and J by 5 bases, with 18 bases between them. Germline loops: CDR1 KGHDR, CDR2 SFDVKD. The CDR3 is CATSDGGNSSGETQYF. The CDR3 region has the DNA TGTGCCACCAGTGATGGTGGGAATAGCTCGGGGGAGACCCAGTACTTC.

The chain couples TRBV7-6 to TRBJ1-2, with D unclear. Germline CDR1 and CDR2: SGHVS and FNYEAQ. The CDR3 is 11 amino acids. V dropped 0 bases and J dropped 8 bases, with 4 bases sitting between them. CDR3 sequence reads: CASSLASGYTF. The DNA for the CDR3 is TGTGCCAGCAGCTTAGCGTCAGGCTACACCTTC.

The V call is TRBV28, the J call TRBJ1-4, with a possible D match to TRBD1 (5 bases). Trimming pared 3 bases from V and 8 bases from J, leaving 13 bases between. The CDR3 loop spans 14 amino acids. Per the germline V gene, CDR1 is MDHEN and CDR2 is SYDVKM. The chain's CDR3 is CASSFIDSYEKLFF. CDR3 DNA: TGTGCCAGCAGTTTTATCGACAGTTACGAAAAACTGTTTTTT. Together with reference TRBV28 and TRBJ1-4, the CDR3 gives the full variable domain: DVKVTQSSRYLVKRTGEKVFLECVQDMDHENMFWYRQDPGLGLRLIYFSYDVKMKEKGDIPEGYSVSREKKERFSLILESASTNQTSMYLCASSFIDSYEKLFFGSGTQLSVL.

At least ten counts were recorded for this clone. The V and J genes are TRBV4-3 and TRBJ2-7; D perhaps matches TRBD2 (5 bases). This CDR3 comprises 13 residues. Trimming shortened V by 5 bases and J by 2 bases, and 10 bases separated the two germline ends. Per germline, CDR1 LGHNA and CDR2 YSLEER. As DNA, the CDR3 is TGCGCCAGCAGCGCTAGCCGTACCTACGAGCAGTACTTC. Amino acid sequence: CASSASRTYEQYF.

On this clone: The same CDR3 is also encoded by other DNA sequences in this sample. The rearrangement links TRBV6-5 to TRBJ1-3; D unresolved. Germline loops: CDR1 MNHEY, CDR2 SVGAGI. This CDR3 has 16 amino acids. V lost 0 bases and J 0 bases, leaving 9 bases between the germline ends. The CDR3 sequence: CASSYSSTSSGNTIYF. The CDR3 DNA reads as TGTGCCAGCAGTTACTCATCAACGAGCTCTGGAAACACCATATATTTT.